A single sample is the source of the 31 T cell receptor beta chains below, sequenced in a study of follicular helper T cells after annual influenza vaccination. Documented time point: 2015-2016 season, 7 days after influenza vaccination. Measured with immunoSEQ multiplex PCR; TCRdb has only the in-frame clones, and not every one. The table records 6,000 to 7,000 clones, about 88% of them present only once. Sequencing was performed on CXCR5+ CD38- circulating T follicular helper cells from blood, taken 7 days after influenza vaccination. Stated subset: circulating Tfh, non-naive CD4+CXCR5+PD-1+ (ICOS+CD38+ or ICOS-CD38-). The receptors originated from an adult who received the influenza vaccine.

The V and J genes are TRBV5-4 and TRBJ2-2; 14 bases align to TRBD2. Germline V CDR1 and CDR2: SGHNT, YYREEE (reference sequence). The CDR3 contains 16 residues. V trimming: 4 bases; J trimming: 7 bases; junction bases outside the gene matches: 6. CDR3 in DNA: TGTGCCAGCAGCATCGGGACTAGCGGGAGAGGCGGGGAGCTGTTTTTT. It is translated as CASSIGTSGRGGELFF.

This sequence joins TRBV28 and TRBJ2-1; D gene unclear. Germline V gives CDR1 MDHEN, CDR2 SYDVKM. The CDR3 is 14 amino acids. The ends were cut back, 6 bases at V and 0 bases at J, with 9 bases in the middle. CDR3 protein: CASRTPSSYNEQFF. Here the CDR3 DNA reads TGTGCCAGCAGGACGCCTAGCTCCTACAATGAGCAGTTCTTC.

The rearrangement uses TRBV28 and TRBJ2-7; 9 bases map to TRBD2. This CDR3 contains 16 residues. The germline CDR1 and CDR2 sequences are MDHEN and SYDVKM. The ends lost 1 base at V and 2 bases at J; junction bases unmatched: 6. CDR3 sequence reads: CASSLSGGGGTYEQYF. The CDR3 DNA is TGTGCCAGCAGTTTATCAGGCGGGGGGGGGACCTACGAGCAGTACTTC.

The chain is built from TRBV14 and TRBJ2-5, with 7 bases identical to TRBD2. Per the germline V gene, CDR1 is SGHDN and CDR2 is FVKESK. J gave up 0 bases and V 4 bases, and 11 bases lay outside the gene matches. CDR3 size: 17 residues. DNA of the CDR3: TGTGCCAGCAGCCGCTATACCCAGAGCGGGAACCAAGAGACCCAGTACTTC. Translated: CASSRYTQSGNQETQYF.

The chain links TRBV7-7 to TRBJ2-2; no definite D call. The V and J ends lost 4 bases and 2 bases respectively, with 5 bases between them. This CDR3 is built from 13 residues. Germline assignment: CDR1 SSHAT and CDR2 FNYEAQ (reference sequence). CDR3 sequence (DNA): TGTGCCAGCAGCTCATTAAACACCGGGGAGCTGTTTTTT. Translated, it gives CASSSLNTGELFF.

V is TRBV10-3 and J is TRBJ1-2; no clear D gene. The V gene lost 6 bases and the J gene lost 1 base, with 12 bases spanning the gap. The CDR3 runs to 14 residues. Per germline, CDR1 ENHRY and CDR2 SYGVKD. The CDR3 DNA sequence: TGTGCCATCAGAAGACAAATAAATAACTATGGCTACACCTTC. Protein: CAIRRQINNYGYTF.

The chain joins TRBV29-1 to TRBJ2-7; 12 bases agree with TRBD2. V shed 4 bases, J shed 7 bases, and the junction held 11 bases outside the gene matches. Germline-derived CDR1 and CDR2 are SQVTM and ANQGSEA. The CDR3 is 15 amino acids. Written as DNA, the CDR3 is TGCAGCGTTGCGACTAGCGGGGGATCGGGCACGGAGCAGTACTTC. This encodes CSVATSGGSGTEQYF.

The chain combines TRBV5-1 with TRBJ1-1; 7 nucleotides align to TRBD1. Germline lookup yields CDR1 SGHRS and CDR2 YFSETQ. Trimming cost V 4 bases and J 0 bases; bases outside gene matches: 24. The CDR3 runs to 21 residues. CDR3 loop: CASSLNVKTGTAFRMNTEAFF. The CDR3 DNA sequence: TGCGCCAGCAGCCTAAACGTAAAGACCGGGACAGCCTTTCGGATGAACACTGAAGCTTTCTTT. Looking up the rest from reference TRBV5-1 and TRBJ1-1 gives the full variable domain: KAGVTQTPRYLIKTRGQQVTLSCSPISGHRSVSWYQQTPGQGLQFLFEYFSETQRNKGNFPGRFSGRQFSNSRSEMNVSTLELGDSALYLCASSLNVKTGTAFRMNTEAFFGQGTRLTVV.

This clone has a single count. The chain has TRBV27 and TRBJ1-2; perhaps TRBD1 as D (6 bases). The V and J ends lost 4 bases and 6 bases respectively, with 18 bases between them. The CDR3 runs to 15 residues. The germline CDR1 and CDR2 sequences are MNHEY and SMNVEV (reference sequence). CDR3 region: CASSSPLRGRNGYTF. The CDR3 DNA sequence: TGTGCCAGCAGTTCCCCTCTCAGGGGTAGGAATGGCTACACCTTC.

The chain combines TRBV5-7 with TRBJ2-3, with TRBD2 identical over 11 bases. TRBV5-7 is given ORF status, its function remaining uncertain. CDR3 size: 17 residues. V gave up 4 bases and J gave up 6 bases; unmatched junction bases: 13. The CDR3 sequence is CASSPQTTSGITDTQYF. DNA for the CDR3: TGTGCCAGCAGCCCCCAGACGACTAGCGGGATAACCGATACGCAGTATTTT.

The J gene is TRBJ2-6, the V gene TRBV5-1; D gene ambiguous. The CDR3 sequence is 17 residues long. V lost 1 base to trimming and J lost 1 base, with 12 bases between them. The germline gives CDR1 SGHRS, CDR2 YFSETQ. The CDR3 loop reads CASSLSSGRSGANVLTF. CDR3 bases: TGCGCCAGCAGCTTGAGTTCAGGAAGGTCTGGGGCCAACGTCCTGACTTTC. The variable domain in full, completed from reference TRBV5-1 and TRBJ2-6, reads KAGVTQTPRYLIKTRGQQVTLSCSPISGHRSVSWYQQTPGQGLQFLFEYFSETQRNKGNFPGRFSGRQFSNSRSEMNVSTLELGDSALYLCASSLSSGRSGANVLTFGAGSRLTVL.

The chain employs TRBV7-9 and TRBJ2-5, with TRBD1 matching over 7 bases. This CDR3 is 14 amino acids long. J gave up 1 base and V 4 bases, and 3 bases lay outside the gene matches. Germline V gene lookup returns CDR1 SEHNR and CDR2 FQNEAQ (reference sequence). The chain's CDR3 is CASSYDRVQETQYF. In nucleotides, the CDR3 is TGTGCCAGCAGCTACGACAGGGTCCAAGAGACCCAGTACTTC. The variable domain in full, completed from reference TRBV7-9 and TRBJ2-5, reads DTGVSQNPRHKITKRGQNVTFRCDPISEHNRLYWYRQTLGQGPEFLTYFQNEAQLEKSRLLSDRFSAERPKGSFSTLEIQRTEQGDSAMYLCASSYDRVQETQYFGPGTRLLVL.

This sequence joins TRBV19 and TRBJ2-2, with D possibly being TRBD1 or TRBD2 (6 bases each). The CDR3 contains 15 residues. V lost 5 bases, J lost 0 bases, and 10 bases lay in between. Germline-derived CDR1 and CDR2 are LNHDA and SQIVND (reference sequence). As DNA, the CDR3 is TGTGCCAGTAGTCTGGGGGGCCCGAACACCGGGGAGCTGTTTTTT. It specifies CASSLGGPNTGELFF.

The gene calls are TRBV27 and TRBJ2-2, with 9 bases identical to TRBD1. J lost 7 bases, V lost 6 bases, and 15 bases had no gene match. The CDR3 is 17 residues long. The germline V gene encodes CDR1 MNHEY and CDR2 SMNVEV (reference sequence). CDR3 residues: CASRSRTGGDLHGELFF. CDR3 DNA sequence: TGTGCCAGCAGGTCTCGAACAGGGGGCGATTTGCACGGGGAGCTGTTTTTT.

CDR3 coding DNA: TGTGCCAGCAGCCCCTCCTACGAGCAGTACTTC. Its protein product is CASSPSYEQYF. This chain links TRBV7-2 with TRBJ2-7; no definite D call. Germline V gives CDR1 SGHTA, CDR2 FQGNSA. The ends were cut back, 5 bases at V and 0 bases at J, with 2 bases in the middle. The CDR3 is made up of 11 amino acids.

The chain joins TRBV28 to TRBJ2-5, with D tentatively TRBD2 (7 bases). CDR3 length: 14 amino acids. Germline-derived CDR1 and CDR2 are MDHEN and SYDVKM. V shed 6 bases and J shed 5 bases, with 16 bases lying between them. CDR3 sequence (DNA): TGTGCCAGCAGGGGGGGGGCGTTTCGGGAGACCCAGTACTTC. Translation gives CASRGGAFRETQYF.

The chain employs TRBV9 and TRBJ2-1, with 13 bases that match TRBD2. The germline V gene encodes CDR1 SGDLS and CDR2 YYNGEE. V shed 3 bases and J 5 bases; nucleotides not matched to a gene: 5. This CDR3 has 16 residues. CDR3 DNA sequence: TGTGCCAGCAGCGCACAGGGACTAGCGGGGAACAATGAGCAGTTCTTC. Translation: CASSAQGLAGNNEQFF.

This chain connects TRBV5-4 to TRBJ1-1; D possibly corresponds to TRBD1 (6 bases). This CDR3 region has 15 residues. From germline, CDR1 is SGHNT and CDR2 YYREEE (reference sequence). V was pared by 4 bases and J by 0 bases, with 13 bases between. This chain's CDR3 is CASSVQQGLNTEAFF. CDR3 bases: TGTGCCAGCAGCGTTCAACAGGGCTTGAACACTGAAGCTTTCTTT. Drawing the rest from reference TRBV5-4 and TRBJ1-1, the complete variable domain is ETGVTQSPTHLIKTRGQQVTLRCSSQSGHNTVSWYQQALGQGPQFIFQYYREEENGRGNFPPRFSGLQFPNYSSELNVNALELDDSALYLCASSVQQGLNTEAFFGQGTRLTVV.

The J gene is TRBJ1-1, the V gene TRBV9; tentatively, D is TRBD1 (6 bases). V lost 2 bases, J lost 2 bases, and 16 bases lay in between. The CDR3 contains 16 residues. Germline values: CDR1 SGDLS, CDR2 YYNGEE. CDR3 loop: CASSVSTGRGNTEAFF. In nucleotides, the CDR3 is TGTGCCAGCAGCGTCTCCACAGGGCGGGGTAACACTGAAGCTTTCTTT.

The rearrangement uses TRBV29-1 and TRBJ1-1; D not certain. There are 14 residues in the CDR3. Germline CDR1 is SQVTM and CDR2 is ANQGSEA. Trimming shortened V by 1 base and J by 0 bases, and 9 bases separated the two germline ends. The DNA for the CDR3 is TGCAGCGTTGAAGGGGCAGATATGAACACTGAAGCTTTCTTT. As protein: CSVEGADMNTEAFF. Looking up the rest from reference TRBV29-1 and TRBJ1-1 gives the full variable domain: SAVISQKPSRDICQRGTSLTIQCQVDSQVTMMFWYRQQPGQSLTLIATANQGSEATYESGFVIDKFPISRPNLTFSTLTVSNMSPEDSSIYLCSVEGADMNTEAFFGQGTRLTVV.

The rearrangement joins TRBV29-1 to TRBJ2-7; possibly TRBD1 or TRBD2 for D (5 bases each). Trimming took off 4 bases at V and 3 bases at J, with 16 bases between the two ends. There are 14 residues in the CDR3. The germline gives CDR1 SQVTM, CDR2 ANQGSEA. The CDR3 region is CSVGGLAGRYEQYF. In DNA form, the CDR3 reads TGCAGCGTTGGGGGGTTGGCAGGGCGCTACGAGCAGTACTTC.

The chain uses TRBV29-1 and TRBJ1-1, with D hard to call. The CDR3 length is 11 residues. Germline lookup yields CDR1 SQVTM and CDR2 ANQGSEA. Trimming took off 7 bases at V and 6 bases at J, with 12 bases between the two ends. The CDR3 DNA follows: TGCAGCGCTGGTGAGAGTGCTGAAGCTTTCTTT. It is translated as CSAGESAEAFF.

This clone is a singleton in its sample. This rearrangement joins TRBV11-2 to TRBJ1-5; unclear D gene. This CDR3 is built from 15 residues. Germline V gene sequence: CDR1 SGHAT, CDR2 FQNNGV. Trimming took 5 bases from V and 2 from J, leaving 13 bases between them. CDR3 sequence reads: CASSPTPGRNQPQHF. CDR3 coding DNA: TGTGCCAGCAGCCCTACTCCTGGGCGCAATCAGCCCCAGCATTTT.

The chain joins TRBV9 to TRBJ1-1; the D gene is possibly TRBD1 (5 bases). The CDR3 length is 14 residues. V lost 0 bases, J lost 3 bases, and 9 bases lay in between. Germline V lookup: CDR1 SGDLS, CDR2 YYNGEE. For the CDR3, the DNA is TGTGCCAGCAGCGTAGGTGGCAGGGACACTGAAGCTTTCTTT. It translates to CASSVGGRDTEAFF.

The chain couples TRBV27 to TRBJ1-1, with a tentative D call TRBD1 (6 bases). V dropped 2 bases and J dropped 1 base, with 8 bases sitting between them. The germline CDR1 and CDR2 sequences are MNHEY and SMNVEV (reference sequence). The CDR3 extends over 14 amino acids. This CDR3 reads CASSLARGNTEAFF. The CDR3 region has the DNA TGTGCCAGCAGTTTAGCCAGGGGGAACACTGAAGCTTTCTTT.

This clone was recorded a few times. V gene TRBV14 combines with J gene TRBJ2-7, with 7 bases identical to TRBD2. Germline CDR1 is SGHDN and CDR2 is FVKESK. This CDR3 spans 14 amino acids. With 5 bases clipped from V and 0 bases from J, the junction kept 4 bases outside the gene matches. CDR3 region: CASSFGGSSYEQYF. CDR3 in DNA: TGTGCCAGCAGCTTCGGGGGGAGCTCCTACGAGCAGTACTTC.

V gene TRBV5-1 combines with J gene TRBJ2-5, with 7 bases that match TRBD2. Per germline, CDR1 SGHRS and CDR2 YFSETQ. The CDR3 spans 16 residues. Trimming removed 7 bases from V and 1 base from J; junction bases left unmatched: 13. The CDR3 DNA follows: TGCGCCAGCTCAGGGACGGGGGGAGTGGCCCAAGAGACCCAGTACTTC. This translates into CASSGTGGVAQETQYF.

CDR3 sequence: CASSGGTGIYEQYF. DNA of the CDR3: TGTGCCAGCAGCGGGGGGACAGGGATCTACGAGCAGTACTTC. The chain uses TRBV7-8 and TRBJ2-7; 9 nucleotides align to TRBD1. Germline-derived CDR1 and CDR2 are SGHVS and FQNEAQ. V gave up 5 bases and J gave up 3 bases; unmatched junction bases: 5. The CDR3 length is 14 residues.

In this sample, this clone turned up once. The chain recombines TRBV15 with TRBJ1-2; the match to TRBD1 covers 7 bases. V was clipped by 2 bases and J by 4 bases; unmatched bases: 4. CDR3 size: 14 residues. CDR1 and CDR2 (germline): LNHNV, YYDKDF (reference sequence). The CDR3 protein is CATSRPGQPYGYTF. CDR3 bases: TGTGCCACCAGCAGACCGGGACAGCCCTATGGCTACACCTTC.

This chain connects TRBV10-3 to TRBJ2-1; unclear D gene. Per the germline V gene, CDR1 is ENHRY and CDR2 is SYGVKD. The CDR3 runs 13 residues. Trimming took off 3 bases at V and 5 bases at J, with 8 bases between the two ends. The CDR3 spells CAISDGLDNEQFF. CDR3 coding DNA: TGTGCCATCAGTGACGGGCTTGACAATGAGCAGTTCTTC.

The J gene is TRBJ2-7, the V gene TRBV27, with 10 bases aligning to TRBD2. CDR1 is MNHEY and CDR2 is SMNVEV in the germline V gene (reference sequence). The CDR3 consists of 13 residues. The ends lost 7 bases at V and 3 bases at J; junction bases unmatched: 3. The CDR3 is CASNKREGYEQYF. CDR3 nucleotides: TGTGCCAGCAATAAGCGGGAGGGCTACGAGCAGTACTTC.